This is a list of T cell receptor beta chains from one sample in a study of shared clonotypes between healthy human individuals. Measured with immunoSEQ multiplex PCR; TCRdb has only the in-frame clones, and not every one. The data hold 2 million to 2.5 million clones, with approximately 96% observed a single time. Sequencing input: naive CD4+ T cells sorted from blood. Receptors originate from a man aged 18 to 30 in good health. CDR3s include the opening cysteine and the closing phenylalanine or tryptophan. D genes are given only for firm matches. Clone size is given for some rows only: seen once, a few or many times, or a class if the clone is expanded.

J: TRBJ1-3
size: -
D: -
V: TRBV28
DNA: TGTGCCAGCAGTTCCTTTCTGTCCTCCTCTGGAAACACCATATATTTT
CDR3: CASSSFLSSSGNTIYF

J: TRBJ1-2
size: -
D: -
V: TRBV28
DNA: TGTGCCAGCAGCCCCATTCTGGACTATGGCTACACCTTC
CDR3: CASSPILDYGYTF

J: TRBJ2-7
size: -
D: -
V: TRBV28
DNA: TGTGCCAGCAGTCCCCGAGGGTTCTACGCGCAGTACTTC
CDR3: CASSPRGFYAQYF

J: TRBJ1-4
size: -
D: -
V: TRBV30
DNA: TGTGCCTGGAGTGTGGAAGAAAAACTGTTTTTT
CDR3: CAWSVEEKLFF

J: TRBJ1-5
size: -
D: -
V: TRBV30
DNA: TGTGCCTGGAGTGTACGGGAAGTCAGCAATCAGCCCCAGCATTTT
CDR3: CAWSVREVSNQPQHF

J: TRBJ1-4
size: -
D: -
V: TRBV5-4
DNA: TGTGCCAGCAGCCGCGGGACAAACGAGAATGAAAAACTGTTTTTT
CDR3: CASSRGTNENEKLFF

J: TRBJ1-1
size: -
D: TRBD1
V: TRBV11-2
DNA: TGTGCCAGCAGCTTACAGGGGGCGGGTCACACTGAAGCTTTCTTT
CDR3: CASSLQGAGHTEAFF

J: TRBJ2-1
size: -
D: TRBD1
V: TRBV6-5
DNA: TGTGCCAGCAGTTCGGGACAGGGCTTATACAATGAGCAGTTCTTC
CDR3: CASSSGQGLYNEQFF

J: TRBJ2-7
size: -
D: TRBD1
V: TRBV5-1
DNA: TGCGCCAGCAGCGATCAGGGGGACGAGCAGTACTTC
CDR3: CASSDQGDEQYF

J: TRBJ2-5
size: -
D: TRBD2
V: TRBV11-2
DNA: TGTGCCAGCAGCCTAAGCGGGGGGGCCTTAGAGACCCAGTACTTC
CDR3: CASSLSGGALETQYF

J: TRBJ2-7
size: few
D: -
V: TRBV5-7
DNA: TGTGCCAGCAGCTCTTCGGGGTCTACCTCCTACGAGCAGTACTTC
CDR3: CASSSSGSTSYEQYF

J: TRBJ2-1
size: once
D: -
V: TRBV6-1
DNA: TGTGCCAGCACCCTGGAAACTAGCAGTGAGCAGTTCTTC
CDR3: CASTLETSSEQFF

J: TRBJ2-3
size: -
D: -
V: TRBV6-5
DNA: TGTGCCAGCAGGCGGTCCGCGTGGGGCACAGATACGCAGTATTTT
CDR3: CASRRSAWGTDTQYF

J: TRBJ2-5
size: -
D: -
V: TRBV6-6
DNA: TGTGCCAGCAGTTACGCCGGAGAGACCCAGTACTTC
CDR3: CASSYAGETQYF

J: TRBJ2-4
size: -
D: -
V: TRBV14
DNA: TGTGCCAGCATTTGCGGACAGCACCAGTACTTC
CDR3: CASICGQHQYF

J: TRBJ1-1
size: -
D: -
V: TRBV7-9
DNA: TGTGCCAGCAGCCACCAGGACTATGTCACTGAAGCTTTCTTT
CDR3: CASSHQDYVTEAFF

J: TRBJ1-2
size: -
D: -
V: TRBV6-5
DNA: TGTGCCAGCAGTTATTCGGGGCAGAGCTATGGCTACACCTTC
CDR3: CASSYSGQSYGYTF

J: TRBJ2-1
size: -
D: -
V: TRBV11-2
DNA: TGTGCCAGCAGCTTAGTAGGAGGAACCTCCTACAATGAGCAGTTCTTC
CDR3: CASSLVGGTSYNEQFF

J: TRBJ1-3
size: -
D: -
V: TRBV6-1
DNA: TGTGCCAGCAGTTCTGACACGAGCTCTGGAAACACCATATATTTT
CDR3: CASSSDTSSGNTIYF

J: TRBJ1-6
size: -
D: -
V: TRBV28
DNA: TGTGCCAGCAGTTTATTAGGGGACGGAGATAATTCACCCCTCCACTTT
CDR3: CASSLLGDGDNSPLHF

J: TRBJ2-5
size: -
D: TRBD1
V: TRBV18
DNA: TGTGCCAGCTCACCACTCGGGACAGAAGAGACCCAGTACTTC
CDR3: CASSPLGTEETQYF

J: TRBJ2-7
size: -
D: -
V: TRBV5-4
DNA: TGTGCCAGCAGCAAACAGGGTTCTTACGAGCAGTACTTC
CDR3: CASSKQGSYEQYF

J: TRBJ2-3
size: -
D: -
V: TRBV7-3
DNA: TGTGCCAGCAGCCGCGGGGACAGAGACACAGATACGCAGTATTTT
CDR3: CASSRGDRDTDTQYF

J: TRBJ1-2
size: -
D: -
V: TRBV7-2
DNA: TGTGCCAGCAGCTCACGGACGGTTACCTTCACCTTC
CDR3: CASSSRTVTFTF

J: TRBJ1-5
size: -
D: TRBD1
V: TRBV10-1
DNA: TGCGCCAGCAGTGAGTCTGACAGGGGTGGAGCGGGCAATCAGCCCCAGCATTTT
CDR3: CASSESDRGGAGNQPQHF

J: TRBJ1-2
size: -
D: -
V: TRBV9
DNA: TGTGCCAGCAGCGTAGCTGGGGGCGACTATGGCTACACCTTC
CDR3: CASSVAGGDYGYTF

J: TRBJ2-1
size: -
D: TRBD2
V: TRBV7-2
DNA: TGTGCCAGCAGCCTCCTGGGACTAGGCCTTCGATCCTACAATGAGCAGTTCTTC
CDR3: CASSLLGLGLRSYNEQFF

J: TRBJ2-7
size: -
D: -
V: TRBV7-2
DNA: TGTGCCAGCAGCCTTAGAGGGGGGGTAGGCTCCTACGAGCAGTACTTC
CDR3: CASSLRGGVGSYEQYF

J: TRBJ1-1
size: once
D: -
V: TRBV30
DNA: TGTGCCTGGGGACAGACGCCGAAAAAAGCGGCTTTCTTT
CDR3: CAWGQTPKKAAFF

J: TRBJ2-1
size: -
D: TRBD2
V: TRBV6-1
DNA: TGTGCCAGCACCCTACTAGCGGGGGACTCCAATGAGCAGTTCTTC
CDR3: CASTLLAGDSNEQFF

J: TRBJ1-5
size: -
D: -
V: TRBV5-8
DNA: TGTGCCAGCAGCTTGGAAAATGGCCAGCCCCAGCATTTT
CDR3: CASSLENGQPQHF

J: TRBJ2-7
size: -
D: -
V: TRBV5-6
DNA: TGTGCCAGCAGCCGACTCATCTCCTACGAGCAGTACTTC
CDR3: CASSRLISYEQYF

J: TRBJ1-5
size: -
D: -
V: TRBV6-1
DNA: TGTGCCAGCAGTGAAGAGATCAGGGGCGGCAATCAGCCCCAGCATTTT
CDR3: CASSEEIRGGNQPQHF

J: TRBJ2-7
size: -
D: -
V: TRBV5-1
DNA: TGCGCCAGCAGCTTTTTGGCCAGTAGCTCCTACGAGCAGTACTTC
CDR3: CASSFLASSSYEQYF

J: TRBJ2-6
size: -
D: -
V: TRBV4-2
DNA: TGTGCCAGCAGCCAAAGGGTTACGGCCTCTGGGGCCAACGTCCTGACTTTC
CDR3: CASSQRVTASGANVLTF

J: TRBJ2-3
size: -
D: TRBD2
V: TRBV11-3
DNA: TGTGCCAGCAGCCCGGGGACTAGCGGGGACACAGATACGCAGTATTTT
CDR3: CASSPGTSGDTDTQYF

J: TRBJ2-2
size: -
D: -
V: TRBV29-1
DNA: TGCAGCGTTTATCAGGGGGGAACCTCCGGGGAGCTGTTTTTT
CDR3: CSVYQGGTSGELFF

J: TRBJ1-5
size: -
D: TRBD1
V: TRBV15
DNA: TGTGCCACCAGCAGAGGGGACAGGGGGCAGGGGAATCAGCCCCAGCATTTT
CDR3: CATSRGDRGQGNQPQHF

J: TRBJ2-1
size: -
D: TRBD2
V: TRBV18
DNA: TGTGCCAGCTCACGACCTCAGGGGACTAGCGGGAATGAGCAGTTCTTC
CDR3: CASSRPQGTSGNEQFF

J: TRBJ1-2
size: -
D: -
V: TRBV4-1
DNA: TGCGCCAGCAGCTCGTCCAGGGTTCTCTATGGCTACACCTTC
CDR3: CASSSSRVLYGYTF

J: TRBJ1-5
size: -
D: -
V: TRBV2
DNA: TGTGCCAGCAGTGGTGGTCAGCCCCAGCATTTT
CDR3: CASSGGQPQHF

J: TRBJ2-2
size: -
D: TRBD1
V: TRBV6-1
DNA: TGTGCCAGCAGTGTACAGGGGTCGATCACCGGGGAGCTGTTTTTT
CDR3: CASSVQGSITGELFF

J: TRBJ2-3
size: few
D: TRBD1
V: TRBV5-6
DNA: TGTGCCAGCAGCTACAGGGGTCCAGATACGCAGTATTTT
CDR3: CASSYRGPDTQYF

J: TRBJ2-7
size: -
D: -
V: TRBV6-5
DNA: TGTGCCAGCACACAGGGTCCCAGGGGAGAGCAGTACTTC
CDR3: CASTQGPRGEQYF

J: TRBJ2-4
size: -
D: -
V: TRBV6-5
DNA: TGTGCCAGCAGTTATAATAGGGAGTTAGCCAAAAACATTCAGTACTTC
CDR3: CASSYNRELAKNIQYF

J: TRBJ2-7
size: -
D: TRBD1
V: TRBV9
DNA: TGTGCCAGCAGCCCTGGGACAGGGTATTCAGCGGACTATTACGAGCAGTACTTC
CDR3: CASSPGTGYSADYYEQYF

J: TRBJ2-7
size: -
D: TRBD2
V: TRBV10-3
DNA: TGTGCCATCAGTGAGGGGGGGGTCGAGCAGTACTTC
CDR3: CAISEGGVEQYF

J: TRBJ1-1
size: -
D: -
V: TRBV7-9
DNA: TGTGCCAGCAGCTGGGAGGGGAACACTGAAGCTTTCTTT
CDR3: CASSWEGNTEAFF

J: TRBJ1-1
size: once
D: -
V: TRBV9
DNA: TGTGCCAGCAGCGTAGGAGTTTCGACAGCCGGTGAAGCTTTCTTT
CDR3: CASSVGVSTAGEAFF

J: TRBJ2-4
size: -
D: -
V: TRBV6-5
DNA: TGTGCCAGCAGTTACCCCGCGGAGGGCGACATTCAGTACTTC
CDR3: CASSYPAEGDIQYF

J: TRBJ1-1
size: few
D: -
V: TRBV6-5
DNA: TGTGCCAGCACCCCCGTTCTACGCGCGAACACTGAAGCTTTCTTT
CDR3: CASTPVLRANTEAFF

J: TRBJ2-5
size: -
D: TRBD1
V: TRBV4-1
DNA: TGCGCCAGCAGCCCGACAGGGGGTGAGGAGACCCAGTACTTC
CDR3: CASSPTGGEETQYF